Listed here are 31 T cell receptor beta chains from one sample, sequenced in a study of Tregs in tolerant kidney transplant recipients. Clones were sequenced by immunoSEQ multiplex PCR, and TCRdb holds only the in-frame ones, with some missing. The sample yields approximately 69,000 clones, about 89% seen once. Source: CD4+ T cells from blood, taken before the transplant. The receptors were sampled from a human donor who received a combined kidney and bone marrow transplant.

CDR3 region: CAWSSQDRPTYSGNTIYF. The CDR3 coding sequence is TGTGCCTGGAGCTCACAGGACAGGCCTACTTACTCTGGAAACACCATATATTTT. This rearrangement joins TRBV30 to TRBJ1-3; TRBD1 agrees at 7 bases. With V trimmed by 3 bases and J by 0 bases, 14 bases remained unmatched. The germline gives CDR1 GTSNPN, CDR2 SVGIG (reference sequence). CDR3 size: 18 residues. Looking up the rest from reference TRBV30 and TRBJ1-3 gives the full variable domain: SQTIHQWPATLVQPVGSPLSLECTVEGTSNPNLYWYRQAAGRGLQLLFYSVGIGQISSEVPQNLSASRPQDRQFILSSKKLLLSDSGFYLCAWSSQDRPTYSGNTIYFGEGSWLTVV.

The chain recombines TRBV30 with TRBJ2-1; no clear D gene. This CDR3 has 12 amino acids. V lost 3 bases and J 6 bases, leaving 9 bases between the germline ends. CDR1 and CDR2 (germline): GTSNPN, SVGIG (reference sequence). The CDR3 bases are TGTGCCTGGAGCCACAACCGCAATGAGCAGTTCTTC. It specifies CAWSHNRNEQFF.

V is TRBV19 and J is TRBJ2-5; 9 bases are a match to TRBD2. The CDR3 sequence is 15 residues long. V gave up 1 base and J gave up 5 bases; unmatched junction bases: 5. Per germline, CDR1 LNHDA and CDR2 SQIVND (reference sequence). Here the CDR3 reads CASSIVAGALETQYF. Here the CDR3 DNA reads TGTGCCAGTAGTATAGTAGCGGGAGCTCTGGAGACCCAGTACTTC.

In its sample, this clone was seen a few times. The J gene is TRBJ1-2, the V gene TRBV27; D unclear. Germline values: CDR1 MNHEY, CDR2 SMNVEV (reference sequence). Trimming left V 1 base short and J 11 bases short, with 11 bases between. The CDR3 is made up of 12 amino acids. Here the CDR3 reads CASSLFSLGYTF. The CDR3 DNA reads as TGTGCCAGCAGTTTATTTAGCCTTGGGTACACCTTC.

The genes are TRBV19 and TRBJ1-1; D ambiguous. Trimming pared 7 bases from V and 1 base from J, leaving 16 bases between. Germline loops: CDR1 LNHDA, CDR2 SQIVND (reference sequence). There are 15 residues in the CDR3. The DNA of the CDR3 is TGTGCCAGTAATGAGCAGGAACAGACGAACACTGAAGCTTTCTTT. Its protein product is CASNEQEQTNTEAFF.

This CDR3 reads CASSNSGSPRRQETQYF. CDR3 DNA sequence: TGTGCCAGTAGTAATAGCGGGAGCCCTCGCCGCCAAGAGACCCAGTACTTC. The rearrangement uses TRBV19 and TRBJ2-5, with 9 bases matching TRBD2. This CDR3 region has 17 residues. The germline V gene has CDR1 LNHDA and CDR2 SQIVND (reference sequence). The trim removed 4 bases at V and 1 base at J, leaving 10 bases unmatched.

The rearrangement links TRBV5-1 to TRBJ2-1; D is ambiguous. Germline V gives CDR1 SGHRS, CDR2 YFSETQ. V was clipped by 7 bases and J by 4 bases, with 21 bases between them. The length of the CDR3 is 16 residues. Written as DNA, the CDR3 is TGCGCCAGCGGCCCCCGACTCCTATCCTCGTACAATGAGCAGTTCTTC. Translation: CASGPRLLSSYNEQFF.

V is TRBV11-2 and J is TRBJ2-1; D gene uncertain. Trimming took off 5 bases at V and 3 bases at J, with 8 bases between the two ends. This CDR3 comprises 13 residues. Germline V lookup: CDR1 SGHAT, CDR2 FQNNGV. This chain's CDR3 is CASSGALYNEQFF. The CDR3 DNA follows: TGTGCCAGCAGCGGAGCCCTCTACAATGAGCAGTTCTTC.

The chain links TRBV7-3 to TRBJ2-6; D not certain. V was cut by 5 bases and J by 1 base, with 9 bases left in between. The CDR3 spans 15 residues. In germline, CDR1 is SGHTA, CDR2 FQGTGA. The DNA of the CDR3 is TGTGCCAGCAGCCCCCAGACATCTGGGGCCAACGTCCTGACTTTC. It codes for CASSPQTSGANVLTF.

V usage is TRBV2 and J usage is TRBJ2-7, with D possibly TRBD2 on 5 matching bases. The germline V and J ends were trimmed by 1 base and 3 bases, with 7 bases remaining between them. Germline CDR1 and CDR2: SNHLY and FYNNEI. The CDR3 consists of 13 residues. Here the CDR3 reads CASSEERDYEQYF. Written as DNA, the CDR3 is TGTGCCAGCAGTGAAGAACGGGACTACGAGCAGTACTTC.

The CDR3 loop reads CSVTTSFADTQYF. CDR3 DNA: TGCAGCGTTACGACTAGCTTCGCAGATACGCAGTATTTT. J is TRBJ2-3 and V is TRBV29-1, with 7 bases identical to TRBD2. The CDR3 contains 13 residues. With V trimmed by 5 bases and J by 4 bases, 6 bases remained unmatched. Germline V gives CDR1 SQVTM, CDR2 ANQGSEA.

This clone has only a few counts. This chain links TRBV4-1 with TRBJ2-7; 8 nucleotides line up with TRBD1. The ends lost 5 bases at V and 1 base at J; junction bases unmatched: 7. The CDR3 is 15 amino acids. The V gene's germline CDR1 is MGHRA and CDR2 YSYEKL. DNA of the CDR3: TGCGCCAGCAGCGTATACAGGGGGAGGTCCTACGAGCAGTACTTC. This translates into CASSVYRGRSYEQYF.

The V and J genes are TRBV2 and TRBJ1-5; TRBD1 matches at 8 bases. The V segment lost 4 bases and the J segment 5 bases; nucleotides outside the gene matches: 7. The CDR3 extends over 15 amino acids. In germline, CDR1 is SNHLY, CDR2 FYNNEI. The CDR3 protein is CASSVRGTGDQPQHF. The CDR3 DNA sequence: TGTGCCAGCAGTGTTCGCGGGACAGGAGATCAGCCCCAGCATTTT.

The chain joins TRBV10-1 to TRBJ2-3; 11 bases line up with TRBD2. The CDR3 sequence is 16 residues long. Trimming at V came to 8 bases and at J to 3 bases, leaving 10 bases not matched to a gene. CDR1 WNHNN and CDR2 SYGVQD come from the germline V gene (reference sequence). DNA of the CDR3: TGCGCCAGCTCGGGGCTAGCGGGAGGAAGGACAGATACGCAGTATTTT. It specifies CASSGLAGGRTDTQYF.

V and J are TRBV7-2 and TRBJ2-3, with TRBD2 identical over 7 bases. Germline CDR1 and CDR2: SGHTA and FQGNSA. Losses at the gene ends were 4 bases for V and 5 bases for J; bases not matched to a gene: 9. The CDR3 loop spans 15 amino acids. The CDR3 sequence: CASSWGGGREDTQYF. The CDR3 coding sequence is TGTGCCAGCAGCTGGGGCGGCGGGAGAGAAGATACGCAGTATTTT.

The rearrangement uses TRBV4-1 and TRBJ2-7, with a weak D call TRBD2 (5 bases). The ends were cut back, 3 bases at V and 6 bases at J, with 18 bases in the middle. This CDR3 is 15 amino acids long. Germline V gives CDR1 MGHRA, CDR2 YSYEKL. The CDR3 nucleotides read TGCGCCAGCAGCCAGACCGGGATCCAAGGAGCCGAGCAGTACTTC. Its translation: CASSQTGIQGAEQYF.

The gene calls are TRBV28 and TRBJ1-5; D remains unclear. CDR1 MDHEN and CDR2 SYDVKM come from the germline V gene. The CDR3 length is 12 residues. V was pared by 7 bases and J by 3 bases, with 7 bases between. The CDR3 here is CASNSPNQPQHF. CDR3 sequence (DNA): TGTGCCAGCAACTCTCCCAATCAGCCCCAGCATTTT.

This rearrangement joins TRBV6-5 to TRBJ2-1, with 8 positions matching TRBD2. The CDR3 consists of 15 residues. V shed 0 bases and J 11 bases; nucleotides not matched to a gene: 9. The germline CDR1 and CDR2 sequences are MNHEY and SVGAGI. The CDR3 reads CASSYSSGKPTQQFF. For the CDR3, the DNA is TGTGCCAGCAGTTACTCTAGCGGGAAACCGACACAGCAGTTCTTC.

The V call is TRBV4-1, the J call TRBJ2-7, with D possibly being TRBD2 (6 bases). The CDR3 loop spans 16 amino acids. From germline, CDR1 is MGHRA and CDR2 YSYEKL. V gave up 0 bases and J gave up 0 bases, with 12 bases separating them. The CDR3 nucleotides are TGCGCCAGCAGCCAAGACCGGGACTTCATCTCCTACGAGCAGTACTTC. Amino acid sequence: CASSQDRDFISYEQYF.

The chain is built from TRBV7-2 and TRBJ2-3, with 9 nucleotides matching TRBD2. This CDR3 region has 15 residues. The J segment lost 1 base and the V segment lost 10 bases, leaving 9 bases of the junction unmatched. From germline, CDR1 is SGHTA and CDR2 FQGNSA. Here the CDR3 reads CATSGRLAGTDTQYF. The CDR3, as DNA: TGTGCCACCTCGGGGAGACTAGCGGGCACAGATACGCAGTATTTT.

The chain recombines TRBV5-4 with TRBJ2-1; TRBD2 matches at 9 bases. The CDR3 totals 16 residues. CDR1 is SGHNT, CDR2 YYREEE, per germline (reference sequence). Unmatched junction bases numbered 9, after V lost 1 base and J lost 7 bases. CDR3 loop: CASSLPTGLAWNEQFF. CDR3 in DNA: TGTGCCAGCAGCTTGCCGACGGGACTAGCTTGGAATGAGCAGTTCTTC.

This sequence joins TRBV29-1 and TRBJ1-5; weak D call: TRBD1 (5 bases). V was cut by 6 bases and J by 7 bases, with 13 bases left in between. This CDR3 spans 12 amino acids. Germline V lookup: CDR1 SQVTM, CDR2 ANQGSEA. In nucleotides, the CDR3 is TGCAGCGTCTCATGGGGGGGGCAGCCCCAGCATTTT. Translated: CSVSWGGQPQHF.

V is TRBV7-9 and J is TRBJ1-4; 10 bases match TRBD1. The V segment lost 5 bases and the J segment 2 bases; nucleotides outside the gene matches: 8. The CDR3 extends over 17 amino acids. Germline values: CDR1 SEHNR, CDR2 FQNEAQ (reference sequence). For the CDR3, the DNA is TGTGCCAGCAGCCGGGACAGGGGCGCTACTACTAATGAAAAACTGTTTTTT. Translating gives CASSRDRGATTNEKLFF.

This sequence joins TRBV6-5 and TRBJ2-5; TRBD2 might be the D (5 bases). V lost 4 bases and J 3 bases, leaving 6 bases between the germline ends. Germline V CDR1 and CDR2: MNHEY, SVGAGI. The CDR3 has 12 amino acids. CDR3 bases: TGTGCCAGCAGTTCCGGGGAAGAGACCCAGTACTTC. This sequence encodes CASSSGEETQYF.

The chain links TRBV9 to TRBJ2-5; 7 bases line up with TRBD1. Looked up from germline, CDR1 is SGDLS and CDR2 is YYNGEE. Germline trimming cut 4 bases from V and 3 bases from J; bases unmatched to any gene: 6. The CDR3 covers 14 residues. As DNA, the CDR3 is TGTGCCAGCAGCAAAGGGACAGCCAAAGAGACCCAGTACTTC. It translates to CASSKGTAKETQYF.

The gene calls are TRBV7-2 and TRBJ2-7; the D gene is possibly TRBD2 (5 bases). V was cut by 7 bases and J by 2 bases, with 12 bases left in between. Germline values: CDR1 SGHTA, CDR2 FQGNSA. There are 13 residues in the CDR3. CDR3 nucleotides: TGTGCCAGCACCCAGCAGACTACCTACGAGCAGTACTTC. Protein: CASTQQTTYEQYF.

A few counts support this clone. The V call is TRBV28, the J call TRBJ1-5, with D possibly TRBD1 on 5 matching bases. V lost 7 bases and J lost 2, with 9 bases in between. CDR1 is MDHEN, CDR2 SYDVKM, per germline. The CDR3 runs to 13 residues. CDR3 protein: CASNTGGNQPQHF. The DNA of the CDR3 is TGTGCCAGCAACACAGGAGGCAATCAGCCCCAGCATTTT.

The chain uses TRBV28 and TRBJ2-7, with TRBD2 as a possible D gene (6 bases). This CDR3 is built from 15 residues. CDR1 and CDR2 (germline): MDHEN, SYDVKM. The V and J ends lost 6 bases and 4 bases respectively, with 19 bases between them. CDR3 sequence reads: CASSPAGGVGYEQYF. The CDR3 region has the DNA TGTGCCAGCAGCCCAGCCGGCGGGGTGGGGTACGAGCAGTACTTC.

V and J are TRBV28 and TRBJ2-6; 9 bases fit TRBD1. Per the germline V gene, CDR1 is MDHEN and CDR2 is SYDVKM. J gave up 1 base and V 5 bases, and 3 bases lay outside the gene matches. This CDR3 spans 16 amino acids. CDR3 sequence (DNA): TGTGCCAGCAGTGTGACAGGGGGGTCTGGGGCCAACGTCCTGACTTTC. The encoded protein is CASSVTGGSGANVLTF.

The chain recombines TRBV29-1 with TRBJ2-3, with 10 positions matching TRBD2. The V and J ends lost 6 bases and 6 bases, in that order; junction bases with no gene match: 6. The germline V gene encodes CDR1 SQVTM and CDR2 ANQGSEA. This CDR3 has 13 amino acids. The CDR3 DNA reads as TGCAGCGTGGACCTAGCGGGAGTGGATACGCAGTATTTT. As protein: CSVDLAGVDTQYF.

This clone was detected a few times. This chain uses TRBV18 with TRBJ2-1; 8 positions agree with TRBD2. The CDR3 consists of 16 residues. The trim removed 5 bases at V and 2 bases at J, leaving 8 bases unmatched. Looked up from germline, CDR1 is KGHSH and CDR2 is LQKENI. In nucleotides, the CDR3 is TGTGCCAGCTCAACACGACGACTAGCGACCTACAATGAGCAGTTCTTC. As protein: CASSTRRLATYNEQFF.